The 27 T cell receptor beta chains in this list originate from one sample, sequenced in a study of beta chain features in type 1 diabetes. Study-wide results and caveats: Shortening of TCRB CDR3s, moderate but significant, appeared in all four CD4+ subsets of Type 1 diabetes patients.

What was sequenced were expressed TCRB transcripts, since all of the isolated RNA had been reverse transcribed. Generated by immunoSEQ multiplex PCR, the TCRdb table keeps only in-frame clones and is missing some. The sample gives approximately 600,000 clones, about an eighth of which show up once; roughly 0.11% is in the top ten. The antigens of these receptors remain unknown. The material sequenced was naive CD4+ T cells from blood. The receptor set was obtained from a man aged 25-45 years with type 1 diabetes.

This chain joins TRBV7-9 and TRBJ1-4; 7 bases fit TRBD1. CDR1 and CDR2 from the germline V gene are SEHNR and FQNEAQ (reference sequence). CDR3 length: 13 residues. J was trimmed by 0 bases and V by 10 bases; bases with no gene match: 2. For the CDR3, the DNA is TGTGCCACCGGGACAGCAACTAATGAAAAACTGTTTTTT. This codes for CATGTATNEKLFF.

This clone was seen a few times. The chain recombines TRBV7-8 with TRBJ2-5; D is undetermined. Germline V gene sequence: CDR1 SGHVS, CDR2 FQNEAQ. Trimming stripped 5 bases from V and 5 bases from J, with 12 bases between. The CDR3 has 13 residues. The CDR3 DNA reads TGTGCCAGCAGCATCGGCAGGCGGGAGACCCAGTACTTC. This codes for CASSIGRRETQYF. The entire variable domain, with the rest obtained from reference TRBV7-8 and TRBJ2-5, is as follows: GAGVSQSPRYKVAKRGQDVALRCDPISGHVSLFWYQQALGQGPEFLTYFQNEAQLDKSGLPSDRFFAERPEGSVSTLKIQRTQQEDSAVYLCASSIGRRETQYFGPGTRLLVL.

A note on this clone: This same CDR3 is encoded by further DNA sequences in the sample. The J gene is TRBJ2-7, the V gene TRBV18, with 9 bases identical to TRBD2. Trimming cost V 0 bases and J 0 bases; bases outside gene matches: 0. Germline V gene data show CDR1 as KGHSH and CDR2 as LQKENI. This CDR3 has 15 amino acids. This CDR3 reads CASSPPSGGSYEQYF. CDR3 nucleotides: TGTGCCAGCTCACCACCTAGCGGGGGCTCCTACGAGCAGTACTTC.

The chain uses TRBV4-3 and TRBJ1-5; maybe TRBD1 (5 bases). CDR1 is LGHNA, CDR2 YSLEER, per germline. This CDR3 has 15 amino acids. Trimming took 0 bases from V and 7 from J, leaving 13 bases between them. CDR3 coding DNA: TGCGCCAGCAGCCAAGACGAGGGCCGGGGCCAGCCCCAGCATTTT. Amino acid sequence: CASSQDEGRGQPQHF.

The CDR3 sequence is CASSDSRGEEQFF. The CDR3 nucleotides read TGTGCCAGCAGTGACTCGAGGGGTGAGGAGCAGTTCTTC. The chain is built from TRBV6-4 and TRBJ2-1; the D gene could be TRBD1 or TRBD2 (5 bases each). This CDR3 spans 13 amino acids. The V and J ends lost 0 bases and 10 bases respectively, with 10 bases between them. CDR1 MRHNA and CDR2 SNTAGT come from the germline V gene.

The J gene is TRBJ2-3, the V gene TRBV30, with 8 bases that match TRBD2. The CDR3 runs 12 residues. V trimming: 2 bases; J trimming: 6 bases; junction bases outside the gene matches: 1. The germline V gene encodes CDR1 GTSNPN and CDR2 SVGIG (reference sequence). Written as DNA, the CDR3 is TGTGCCTGGAGTACGGGAGGGGATACGCAGTATTTT. Amino acid sequence: CAWSTGGDTQYF.

This clone was picked up a small number of times. This chain uses TRBV10-3 with TRBJ2-2; D unresolved. Trimming cost V 6 bases and J 4 bases, with 9 bases left between them. CDR3 length: 13 residues. Germline values: CDR1 ENHRY, CDR2 SYGVKD. CDR3 nucleotide sequence: TGTGCCATCAGGTCATTGCCCACCGGGGAGCTGTTTTTT. It codes for CAIRSLPTGELFF.

This chain joins TRBV29-1 and TRBJ2-5, with TRBD1 as a possible D gene (6 bases). This CDR3 spans 12 amino acids. Germline loops: CDR1 SQVTM, CDR2 ANQGSEA. V lost 5 bases, J lost 4 bases, and 11 bases lay in between. CDR3 nucleotides: TGCAGCGTTCACAGGGTTCGAGAGACCCAGTACTTC. As protein: CSVHRVRETQYF.

The chain is built from TRBV2 and TRBJ2-2; tentatively, D is TRBD2 (5 bases). CDR3 length: 12 residues. V was pared by 6 bases and J by 5 bases, with 7 bases between. In germline, CDR1 is SNHLY, CDR2 FYNNEI. CDR3 protein: CASRRDTGELFF. DNA of the CDR3: TGTGCCAGCAGGAGGGATACCGGGGAGCTGTTTTTT.

Only a few counts were recorded for this clone. The gene calls are TRBV4-2 and TRBJ2-1, with 7 bases matching TRBD1. CDR3 length equals 17 residues. Per the germline V gene, CDR1 is LGHNA and CDR2 is YNFKEQ. Germline trimming cut 0 bases from V and 7 bases from J; bases unmatched to any gene: 12. The chain's CDR3 is CASSQDLNRGLINEQFF. CDR3 nucleotide sequence: TGTGCCAGCAGCCAAGATTTGAACAGGGGTTTAATAAATGAGCAGTTCTTC.

The table lists this clone with a few counts. The chain uses TRBV7-9 and TRBJ1-4; 7 bases map to TRBD1. The germline V gene encodes CDR1 SEHNR and CDR2 FQNEAQ (reference sequence). This CDR3 comprises 13 residues. Unmatched junction bases numbered 5, after V lost 5 bases and J lost 8 bases. CDR3 sequence reads: CASSPGTEEKLFF. The CDR3 coding sequence is TGTGCCAGCAGCCCCGGGACAGAGGAAAAACTGTTTTTT. The full variable domain, its missing parts supplied by reference TRBV7-9 and TRBJ1-4, is DTGVSQNPRHKITKRGQNVTFRCDPISEHNRLYWYRQTLGQGPEFLTYFQNEAQLEKSRLLSDRFSAERPKGSFSTLEIQRTEQGDSAMYLCASSPGTEEKLFFGSGTQLSVL.

The chain uses TRBV7-2 and TRBJ1-2; D not resolved. Germline loops: CDR1 SGHTA, CDR2 FQGNSA. The CDR3 consists of 12 residues. The V and J ends lost 4 bases and 8 bases respectively, with 11 bases between them. CDR3 DNA: TGTGCCAGCAGCTCTGGGGAATGGGGCTACACCTTC. Amino acids: CASSSGEWGYTF.

This clone was recorded a few times. Distinct nucleotide sequences in the sample also encode this CDR3. The V gene is TRBV5-6, the J gene TRBJ1-5, with 8 bases matching TRBD1. The CDR3 is 16 amino acids. Germline CDR1 SGHDT, CDR2 YYEEEE. V trimming: 2 bases; J trimming: 3 bases; junction bases outside the gene matches: 7. CDR3 amino acids: CASSFYGTGFNQPQHF. CDR3 nucleotides: TGTGCCAGCAGCTTTTATGGGACAGGCTTCAATCAGCCCCAGCATTTT.

The chain couples TRBV29-1 to TRBJ1-1; D is unclear. Germline V gene lookup returns CDR1 SQVTM and CDR2 ANQGSEA. CDR3 length: 13 amino acids. Trimming stripped 4 bases from V and 1 base from J, with 10 bases between. The CDR3 region is CSVGVIPNTEAFF. CDR3 coding DNA: TGCAGCGTTGGAGTCATACCGAACACTGAAGCTTTCTTT.

This clone was detected only a few times. The chain recombines TRBV29-1 with TRBJ2-5; TRBD2 matches at 7 bases. Trimming took 6 bases from V and 3 from J; bases not matched to a gene: 4. Germline V gene sequence: CDR1 SQVTM, CDR2 ANQGSEA. The CDR3 has 12 residues. Here the CDR3 DNA reads TGCAGCGTCGACAGCGGGAAAGAGACCCAGTACTTC. This codes for CSVDSGKETQYF. Variable domain in full (rest from reference TRBV29-1 and TRBJ2-5): SAVISQKPSRDICQRGTSLTIQCQVDSQVTMMFWYRQQPGQSLTLIATANQGSEATYESGFVIDKFPISRPNLTFSTLTVSNMSPEDSSIYLCSVDSGKETQYFGPGTRLLVL.

This clone came up a few times. V usage is TRBV5-6 and J usage is TRBJ1-3, with a tentative D call TRBD1 (5 bases). The CDR3 is 15 residues long. The germline gives CDR1 SGHDT, CDR2 YYEEEE. V lost 4 bases to trimming and J lost 2 bases, with 13 bases between them. CDR3 in amino acids: CASSEKPGAGNTIYF. The DNA of the CDR3 is TGTGCCAGCAGCGAAAAGCCGGGGGCTGGAAACACCATATATTTT.

DNA of the CDR3: TGTGCCAGCAGCTTAGGAGGGAGCGACGAGCAGTACTTC. It is translated as CASSLGGSDEQYF. The chain links TRBV7-9 to TRBJ2-7; perhaps TRBD2 as D (5 bases). From germline, CDR1 is SEHNR and CDR2 FQNEAQ (reference sequence). The CDR3 runs to 13 residues. Trimming cost V 1 base and J 5 bases, with 9 bases left between them.

This clone was seen a few times. The chain uses TRBV6-1 and TRBJ1-1; D gene uncertain. The length of the CDR3 is 13 residues. In germline, CDR1 is MNHNS, CDR2 SASEGT. Trimming took off 2 bases at V and 0 bases at J, with 4 bases between the two ends. DNA for the CDR3: TGTGCCAGCAGTGAACAGTTGAACACTGAAGCTTTCTTT. Protein product: CASSEQLNTEAFF.

This chain joins TRBV5-1 and TRBJ2-7; tentative D call: TRBD1 (6 bases). The V and J ends lost 4 bases and 6 bases respectively, with 14 bases between them. The CDR3 extends over 13 amino acids. From germline, CDR1 is SGHRS and CDR2 YFSETQ. CDR3 sequence: CASSQVAGAEQYF. DNA for the CDR3: TGCGCCAGCAGCCAAGTGGCAGGGGCCGAGCAGTACTTC.

V gene TRBV30 combines with J gene TRBJ1-6; D remains ambiguous. Between the trimmed V and J ends, which lost 1 base and 10 bases, there was a span of 20 bases. The CDR3 consists of 16 residues. CDR1 and CDR2 from the germline V gene are GTSNPN and SVGIG (reference sequence). The CDR3 region has the DNA TGTGCCTGGAGTGAAGGCACCAATTCGGCACGGTCACCCCTCCACTTT. Protein: CAWSEGTNSARSPLHF. The full variable domain, completed using reference TRBV30 and TRBJ1-6, is SQTIHQWPATLVQPVGSPLSLECTVEGTSNPNLYWYRQAAGRGLQLLFYSVGIGQISSEVPQNLSASRPQDRQFILSSKKLLLSDSGFYLCAWSEGTNSARSPLHFGNGTRLTVT.

This clone has a handful of counts. The sample has other DNA sequences that encode this CDR3 too. The chain has TRBV29-1 and TRBJ1-3, with D perhaps TRBD1 (5 bases). The CDR3 has 12 residues. Trimming left V 6 bases short and J 3 bases short, with 9 bases between. Germline CDR1 and CDR2: SQVTM and ANQGSEA. In DNA, the CDR3 is TGCAGCGTAGGGACGGATGGAAACACCATATATTTT. This encodes CSVGTDGNTIYF.

As to this clone: This same CDR3 is encoded by further DNA sequences in the sample. V is TRBV5-1 and J is TRBJ2-5, with D hard to call. The CDR3 sequence is 12 residues long. The V end lost 1 base, the J end lost 3 bases, and 4 bases lay between the germline ends. The germline V gene encodes CDR1 SGHRS and CDR2 YFSETQ. As DNA, the CDR3 is TGCGCCAGCAGCTTGTTAGAAGAGACCCAGTACTTC. It specifies CASSLLEETQYF.

The chain recombines TRBV19 with TRBJ2-3; 8 bases map to TRBD1. After removal of 6 bases from V and 1 base from J, the junction contained 6 bases not matched to a gene. The CDR3 contains 15 residues. The germline gives CDR1 LNHDA, CDR2 SQIVND (reference sequence). The CDR3 protein is CASRDPGQGTDTQYF. The CDR3 nucleotides are TGTGCCAGTAGAGACCCGGGACAGGGCACAGATACGCAGTATTTT. The full variable domain, its missing parts supplied by reference TRBV19 and TRBJ2-3, is DGGITQSPKYLFRKEGQNVTLSCEQNLNHDAMYWYRQDPGQGLRLIYYSQIVNDFQKGDIAEGYSVSREKKESFPLTVTSAQKNPTAFYLCASRDPGQGTDTQYFGPGTRLTVL.

The gene calls are TRBV6-5 and TRBJ1-1; D might be TRBD1 (5 bases). Germline assignment: CDR1 MNHEY and CDR2 SVGAGI. This CDR3 comprises 13 residues. V lost 5 bases, J lost 1 base, and 8 bases lay in between. The CDR3 protein is CASSRGQNTEAFF. In nucleotides, the CDR3 is TGTGCCAGCAGTCGCGGACAGAACACTGAAGCTTTCTTT.

The sample holds a few counts of this clone. The chain's CDR3 is CASSKQDHEQFF. The CDR3 coding sequence is TGTGCCAGCAGTAAACAGGACCATGAGCAGTTCTTC. The J gene is TRBJ2-1, the V gene TRBV28; TRBD1 might be the D (5 bases). Germline values: CDR1 MDHEN, CDR2 SYDVKM. The germline V and J ends were trimmed by 5 bases and 8 bases, with 10 bases remaining between them. This CDR3 has 12 amino acids.

This clone was recorded a few times. The rearrangement uses TRBV10-3 and TRBJ1-1; D gene uncertain. V lost 2 bases, J lost 1 base, and 11 bases lay in between. The CDR3 covers 15 residues. CDR1 and CDR2 (germline): ENHRY, SYGVKD. CDR3 bases: TGTGCCATCAGTGAGGAATGGAGTGGGAACACTGAAGCTTTCTTT. This sequence encodes CAISEEWSGNTEAFF.

The sample holds a few counts of this clone. V usage is TRBV10-3 and J usage is TRBJ1-1; 11 bases are shared with TRBD1. This CDR3 is built from 16 residues. Germline V gene data show CDR1 as ENHRY and CDR2 as SYGVKD. Trimming took 4 bases from V and 1 from J; bases not matched to a gene: 5. CDR3 loop: CAISAYGTGGNTEAFF. The CDR3 nucleotides are TGTGCCATCAGTGCCTACGGGACAGGGGGGAACACTGAAGCTTTCTTT.